Below are 7 T cell receptor beta chains sequenced from a single sample in a study of blood T cell repertoires in COVID-19. Repertoires were generated with immunoSEQ multiplex PCR, while TCRdb's copy carries only in-frame clones and drops some. Of approximately 300,000 clones in the sample, roughly 86% were seen once. The sample was PBMCs or T cells enriched from blood (not recorded which). These receptors were collected from a woman younger than 35 who had recovered from COVID-19.

The chain has TRBV11-3 and TRBJ2-3; 11 bases map to TRBD2. V gave up 0 bases and J gave up 4 bases; unmatched junction bases: 9. Germline values: CDR1 SGHNT, CDR2 YENEEA. This CDR3 is built from 18 residues. In DNA form, the CDR3 reads TGTGCCAGCAGCTTAGAGGGTAGCGGGGGGGCATTCGCAGATACGCAGTATTTT. Amino acid sequence: CASSLEGSGGAFADTQYF.

The chain joins TRBV27 to TRBJ2-7; the match to TRBD1 covers 7 bases. The CDR3 contains 16 residues. The germline V gene encodes CDR1 MNHEY and CDR2 SMNVEV (reference sequence). The V segment lost 3 bases and the J segment 2 bases; nucleotides outside the gene matches: 10. The CDR3 loop is CASSFSFGTVTYEQYF. As DNA, the CDR3 is TGTGCCAGCAGTTTTTCTTTTGGGACAGTCACCTACGAGCAGTACTTC.

A single count supports this clone. This chain uses TRBV15 with TRBJ2-2; TRBD2 is a possible D gene (5 bases). V gave up 3 bases and J gave up 5 bases, with 13 bases separating them. The germline gives CDR1 LNHNV, CDR2 YYDKDF (reference sequence). The CDR3 has 15 residues. The CDR3 sequence: CATSRLRVGTGELFF. The CDR3 nucleotides read TGTGCCACCAGCAGGTTGAGGGTCGGGACCGGGGAGCTGTTTTTT. Filled out from reference TRBV15 and TRBJ2-2, the complete variable domain reads DAMVIQNPRYQVTQFGKPVTLSCSQTLNHNVMYWYQQKSSQAPKLLFHYYDKDFNNEADTPDNFQSRRPNTSFCFLDIRSPGLGDTAMYLCATSRLRVGTGELFFGEGSRLTVL.

The V gene is TRBV5-4, the J gene TRBJ1-2, with 7 bases fitting TRBD1. The CDR3 extends over 13 amino acids. Germline CDR1 SGHNT, CDR2 YYREEE (reference sequence). Trimming removed 5 bases from V and 7 bases from J; junction bases left unmatched: 8. In DNA form, the CDR3 reads TGTGCCAGCAGGCAATCACAGGGGAGTGGCTACACCTTC. The encoded protein is CASRQSQGSGYTF.

The chain joins TRBV6-5 to TRBJ2-7, with D possibly being TRBD2 (6 bases). This CDR3 comprises 15 residues. V dropped 3 bases and J dropped 2 bases, with 14 bases sitting between them. The V gene's germline CDR1 is MNHEY and CDR2 SVGAGI. The CDR3 is CASSYSSGGAYEQYF. For the CDR3, the DNA is TGTGCCAGCAGTTATAGTAGCGGAGGAGCCTACGAGCAGTACTTC.

V gene TRBV28 combines with J gene TRBJ1-6; D remains unclear. V was clipped by 6 bases and J by 10 bases, with 13 bases between them. CDR1 MDHEN and CDR2 SYDVKM come from the germline V gene. The length of the CDR3 is 13 residues. CDR3 nucleotide sequence: TGTGCCAGCAGAACCAGACTACGGTCACCCCTCCACTTT. Protein: CASRTRLRSPLHF.

The genes are TRBV19 and TRBJ1-3; D unclear. Per the germline V gene, CDR1 is LNHDA and CDR2 is SQIVND (reference sequence). V lost 9 bases and J 4 bases, leaving 19 bases between the germline ends. The CDR3 runs to 15 residues. The DNA of the CDR3 is TGTGCCAGCACGAAGACCCGAGGGTCAGGAAACACCATATATTTT. This sequence encodes CASTKTRGSGNTIYF.